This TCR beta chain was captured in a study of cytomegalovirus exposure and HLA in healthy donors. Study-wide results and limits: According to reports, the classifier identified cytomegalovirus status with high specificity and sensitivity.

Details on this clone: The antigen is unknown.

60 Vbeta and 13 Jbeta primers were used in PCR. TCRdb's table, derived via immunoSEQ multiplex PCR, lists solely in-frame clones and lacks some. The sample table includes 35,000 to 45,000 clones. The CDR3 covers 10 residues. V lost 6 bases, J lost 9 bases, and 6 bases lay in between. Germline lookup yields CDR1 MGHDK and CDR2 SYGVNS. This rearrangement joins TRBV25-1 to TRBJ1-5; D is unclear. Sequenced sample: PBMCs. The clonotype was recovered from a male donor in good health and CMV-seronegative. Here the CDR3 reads CASRERPQHF. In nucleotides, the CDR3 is TGTGCCAGCAGGGAGCGGCCCCAGCATTTT.